The TCR beta chain described here comes from a study of identical twins. Turning to this clonotype: Antigen: not known.

The V gene's germline CDR1 is DFQATT and CDR2 SNEGSKA (reference sequence). The ends were cut back, 0 bases at V and 6 bases at J, with 8 bases in the middle. The CDR3 length is 13 residues. Study-level results: Memory repertoires showed no such pattern, whereas abundant cord blood beta clonotypes carried fewer insertions.

TCRdb ran MiXCR on the 5' RACE reads and lists one entry per CDR3 protein. The sample includes about 900,000 distinct CDR3 sequences, about 12% of them seen just once. A further study also used this sample, focusing on yellow fever vaccine responses in identical twins.

This clonotype was sampled from a young woman in good health. Sequencing was performed on PBMCs. The V gene is TRBV20-1, the J gene TRBJ2-2, with unresolved D. The CDR3 DNA reads TGCAGTGCTAGAGATCAAGCAGCCGGGGAGCTGTTTTTT. This translates into CSARDQAAGELFF.